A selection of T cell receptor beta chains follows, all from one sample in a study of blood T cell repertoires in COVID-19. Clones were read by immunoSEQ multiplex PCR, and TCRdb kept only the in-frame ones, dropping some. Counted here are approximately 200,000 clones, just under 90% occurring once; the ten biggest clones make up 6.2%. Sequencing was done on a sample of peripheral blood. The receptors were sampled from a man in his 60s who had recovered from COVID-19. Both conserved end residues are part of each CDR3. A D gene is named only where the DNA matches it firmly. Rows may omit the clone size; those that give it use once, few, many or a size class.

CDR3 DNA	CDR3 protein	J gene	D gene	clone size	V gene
TGTGCCAGCAGCACACAGGGGAACTACGAGCAGTACTTC	CASSTQGNYEQYF	TRBJ2-7	TRBD1	once	TRBV9
TGCGCCAGCAGCCAAGATCTAGCGAGCTCCTACGAGCAGTACTTC	CASSQDLASSYEQYF	TRBJ2-7	NA	NA	TRBV4-1
TGTGCCAGTAAGACAGGATTGAACAATGAGCAGTTCTTC	CASKTGLNNEQFF	TRBJ2-1	NA	NA	TRBV27
TGTGCCAGCAGCTTAGGTCTGGCGGGAGAGCGTGATGAGCAGTTCTTC	CASSLGLAGERDEQFF	TRBJ2-1	TRBD2	NA	TRBV7-9
TGTGCCAGCACCAGGGGCGGTAGCTCCTACGAGCAGTACTTC	CASTRGGSSYEQYF	TRBJ2-7	NA	NA	TRBV7-2
TGTGCGGGGGAGGGCCTATCCTACGAGCAGTACTTC	CAGEGLSYEQYF	TRBJ2-7	TRBD2	NA	TRBV19
TGTGCCAGCATCCCAGGGAGGGTTAGTGGCTATGGCTACACCTTC	CASIPGRVSGYGYTF	TRBJ1-2	NA	NA	TRBV6-5
TGTGCCAGCAGCCAGGATCGACAGGTGGATGGCTACACCTTC	CASSQDRQVDGYTF	TRBJ1-2	NA	NA	TRBV4-2
TGTGCCAGCTCACCGTCCCGGGAGGGCAATCAGCCCCAGCATTTT	CASSPSREGNQPQHF	TRBJ1-5	NA	once	TRBV18
TGTGCCAGCAGCTTAGATGGACAGGGTGAGCAGTTCTTC	CASSLDGQGEQFF	TRBJ2-1	TRBD1	NA	TRBV11-1
TGTGCCAGCTCACCGGACGACAGCTATGGCTACACCTTC	CASSPDDSYGYTF	TRBJ1-2	NA	NA	TRBV18
TGTGCCAGCAGCCCTGGGGGGGGAGCTAGCGGGGACACCGGGGAGCTGTTTTTT	CASSPGGGASGDTGELFF	TRBJ2-2	TRBD2	NA	TRBV7-2
TGTGCCAGCAGTCACAGGGGCGTATACTCCTACGAGCAGTACTTC	CASSHRGVYSYEQYF	TRBJ2-7	TRBD1	NA	TRBV6-5
TGTGCCAGCAGCTTTTTGGGGGGGCCCGGTCAGCCCCAGCATTTT	CASSFLGGPGQPQHF	TRBJ1-5	NA	NA	TRBV11-2
TGTGCCAGCAGCCAAGGGAATCAGGGGGCGGTCTATGGCTACACCTTC	CASSQGNQGAVYGYTF	TRBJ1-2	TRBD1	NA	TRBV3-1/TRBV3-2
TGTGCCAGCAGTGACGGACTAGCGGGACCTTACAATGAGCAGTTCTTC	CASSDGLAGPYNEQFF	TRBJ2-1	TRBD2	NA	TRBV6-2/TRBV6-3
TGTGCCAGCAGCTTGAGGGAGGCGTTGGGAAATGAAAAACTGTTTTTT	CASSLREALGNEKLFF	TRBJ1-4	NA	NA	TRBV5-5
TGCGCCAGCAGCCAAGATGCAGGCCCCAGTCCTCAGCCCCAGCATTTT	CASSQDAGPSPQPQHF	TRBJ1-5	NA	NA	TRBV4-1
TGTGCCAGCAGTGAAGCGCGGGGTCAGCCCCAGCATTTT	CASSEARGQPQHF	TRBJ1-5	NA	NA	TRBV2
TGTGCCACCAGCAGAGATCAGGGCAGGGCTGGGCCCCAGCATTTT	CATSRDQGRAGPQHF	TRBJ1-5	NA	large	TRBV15
TGTGCCAGCAGGGAGACAGGGGTATTCGGCTACACCTTC	CASRETGVFGYTF	TRBJ1-2	TRBD1	NA	TRBV12-3/TRBV12-4
TGTGCCACCAGTGGCTTAGGGGGTGAAGCTTTCTTT	CATSGLGGEAFF	TRBJ1-1	NA	NA	TRBV24-1
TGTGCCAGCAGCCAAGAAGGAGGAAAGGGTTTAGCAACTAATGAAAAACTGTTTTTT	CASSQEGGKGLATNEKLFF	TRBJ1-4	NA	NA	TRBV14
TGTGCCAGCAGCCATTGGGGGGGCACTGAAGCTTTCTTT	CASSHWGGTEAFF	TRBJ1-1	NA	few	TRBV3-1/TRBV3-2
TGTGCCAGCAGCGTAGCCCCATCAGGAGGCTCTGGAAACACCATATATTTT	CASSVAPSGGSGNTIYF	TRBJ1-3	NA	NA	TRBV9
TGTGCCAGCAGTTACTTTGGCGGGACAGTCACAGATACGCAGTATTTT	CASSYFGGTVTDTQYF	TRBJ2-3	NA	NA	TRBV6-5
TGTGCCAGCAGTTTTACCCACGCGAGCTCCTACGAGCAGTACTTC	CASSFTHASSYEQYF	TRBJ2-7	NA	NA	TRBV27
TGCGCCAGCATGGACTCAGCGAACACCGGGGAGCTGTTTTTT	CASMDSANTGELFF	TRBJ2-2	NA	once	TRBV5-1
TGCGCCAGCAGCTCGACTAGCGGGGCCCAAGAGACCCAGTACTTC	CASSSTSGAQETQYF	TRBJ2-5	TRBD2	once	TRBV5-1
TGTGCCAGCAGCTTCCGACAGGGGGGAAATCAGCCCCAGCATTTT	CASSFRQGGNQPQHF	TRBJ1-5	TRBD1	NA	TRBV7-2
TGTGCCAGTAGTATACAGACCGCGGGCACAGATACGCAGTATTTT	CASSIQTAGTDTQYF	TRBJ2-3	NA	NA	TRBV19
TGCAGTGCTAGTAGGATAGCGGGGGGTCCGCGAGAGACCCAGTACTTC	CSASRIAGGPRETQYF	TRBJ2-5	TRBD2	NA	TRBV20-1
TGCGCCAGCAGCCTTCGGACTAGCGGAGGAAACAATGAGCAGTTCTTC	CASSLRTSGGNNEQFF	TRBJ2-1	TRBD2	NA	TRBV5-1
TGTGCCAGCAGTGAAGGGACAGGGCGAAGTGAGCCCCAGCATTTT	CASSEGTGRSEPQHF	TRBJ1-5	TRBD1	NA	TRBV6-1
TGTGCCAGCTCACCCCAGGGCGTCGGAAACACCATATATTTT	CASSPQGVGNTIYF	TRBJ1-3	NA	NA	TRBV18
TGTGCCAGCAGTTCACCAGGGGGCGTAGGCAATCAGCCCCAGCATTTT	CASSSPGGVGNQPQHF	TRBJ1-5	TRBD1	NA	TRBV27
TGCGCCAGCAGCTTGGGGGTTACCGGGGATGAGCAGTTCTTC	CASSLGVTGDEQFF	TRBJ2-1	NA	NA	TRBV5-1
TGTGCCAGCAGCCCAATACCCCGGGGTACCACTGAAGCTTTCTTT	CASSPIPRGTTEAFF	TRBJ1-1	NA	NA	TRBV7-6
TGTGCCAGCAGCAAAAGGGGGGACAGGGCGGTTGAAGCTAACTATGGCTACACCTTC	CASSKRGDRAVEANYGYTF	TRBJ1-2	NA	NA	TRBV21-1
TGTGCCAGCAGCTCGGGACAGGGCCTCAATGAGCAGTTCTTC	CASSSGQGLNEQFF	TRBJ2-1	TRBD1	once	TRBV9
TGCGCCAGCAGCGCCGGAGGCGGGGAGAAGAAACTGTTTTTT	CASSAGGGEKKLFF	TRBJ1-4	NA	NA	TRBV5-1
TGTGCCAGCAGTGGACTAGCGGGAGGGAACACCGGGGAGCTGTTTTTT	CASSGLAGGNTGELFF	TRBJ2-2	TRBD2	NA	TRBV27
TGTGCCACCAGCAGCTTCTTCGATGAGCAGTTCTTC	CATSSFFDEQFF	TRBJ2-1	NA	NA	TRBV15
TGTGCCAGCAGCTTGCAGACCGGGGGGCGAGAGACCCAGTACTTC	CASSLQTGGRETQYF	TRBJ2-5	NA	NA	TRBV5-6
TGTGCTAGTGGTCTCCAGGGGGGTAGTCGTACCGGGGAGCTGTTTTTT	CASGLQGGSRTGELFF	TRBJ2-2	NA	NA	TRBV12-5
TGTGCCAGCAGCTTAAGGGCAGGGGACACTGAAGCTTTCTTT	CASSLRAGDTEAFF	TRBJ1-1	NA	NA	TRBV7-3
TGTGCCACCCGGGACAGGGGCCATTCTAACTATGGCTACACCTTC	CATRDRGHSNYGYTF	TRBJ1-2	TRBD1	NA	TRBV19
TGCGCCAGCAGCCAAGGAGGGAGTAGTTATGGCTACACCTTC	CASSQGGSSYGYTF	TRBJ1-2	NA	NA	TRBV4-3
TGTGCCACCAGGACAGAACCAAACACCGGGGAGCTGTTTTTT	CATRTEPNTGELFF	TRBJ2-2	NA	NA	TRBV10-3
TGTGCCTGGACCCCAGACAGCGGGCCTTACGAGCAGTACTTC	CAWTPDSGPYEQYF	TRBJ2-7	NA	NA	TRBV30
TGTGCCAGCAGCAGGGGAACCAACACTGAAGCTTTCTTT	CASSRGTNTEAFF	TRBJ1-1	NA	NA	TRBV6-5